This paragraph covers one T cell receptor (beta chain) sequence. Given a much more abundant clone one base away, this may be a read error. Germline CDR1 and CDR2: MDHEN and SYDVKM. CDR3 length: 15 residues. Full-length variable regions came from constant-region reverse primers plus semi-nested Nested Universal Primer A PCR. MiXCR was run by TCRdb on the 5' RACE reads, yielding one entry per CDR3 protein. This table has 55,000 or so distinct CDR3 sequences, less than 25% appearing once. The sorted Tregs were CD4+CD25+CD127-/low cells. This receptor was taken from a female donor with breast cancer. The sequenced material came from tumor-infiltrating Tregs sorted from the breast tumor. V usage is TRBV28 and J usage is TRBJ2-7; a weak D match, TRBD2 (5 bases). CDR3: CASSLLPMTTYEQDF. Written as DNA, the CDR3 is TGTGCCAGCAGCCTTCTCCCGATGACTACCTACGAGCAGGACTTC.